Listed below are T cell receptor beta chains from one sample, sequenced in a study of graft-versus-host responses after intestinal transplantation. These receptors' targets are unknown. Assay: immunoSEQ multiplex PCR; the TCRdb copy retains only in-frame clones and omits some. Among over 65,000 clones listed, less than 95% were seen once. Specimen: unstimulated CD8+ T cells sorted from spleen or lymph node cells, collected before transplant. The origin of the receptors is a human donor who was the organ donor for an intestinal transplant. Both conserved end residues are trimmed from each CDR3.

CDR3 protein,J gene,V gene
ASSQDARGFYNEQF,TRBJ2-1,TRBV4-2
ASSQRADWGAVNEQF,TRBJ2-1,TRBV14
ASSQEGAPNEQF,TRBJ2-1,TRBV4-2
ASSPWLDST,TRBJ1-1,TRBV2
ASKDSGYSYEQY,TRBJ2-7,TRBV19
ASSLAGLPFAGELF,TRBJ2-2,TRBV11-2
ASSLGQHSGNTIY,TRBJ1-3,TRBV11-2
ASSLTRTALLGNTIY,TRBJ1-3,TRBV4-1
AIREQGLADTQY,TRBJ2-3,TRBV10-3
ASLKAF,TRBJ1-1,TRBV10-1
ASSSGPPSSPLH,TRBJ1-6,TRBV7-8
ASSLGPNPNQPQH,TRBJ1-5,TRBV27
ASKKEDSLEQPQH,TRBJ1-5,TRBV19
ASSQAGPYGYT,TRBJ1-2,TRBV4-1
ASSLSSVITSTDTQY,TRBJ2-3,TRBV27
ASSLALENGGQY,TRBJ2-7,TRBV5-1
ASSLVWLAGNRIQETQY,TRBJ2-5,TRBV7-9
AWSVYSADTQY,TRBJ2-3,TRBV30
ASSLFAVGGISSYEQY,TRBJ2-7,TRBV5-5
ASSSSEWEQY,TRBJ2-7,TRBV6-5
ASSTRAGGLTDYEQY,TRBJ2-7,TRBV5-1
ASSFPLMGAMSTDTQY,TRBJ2-3,TRBV7-9
ASSWGYTIY,TRBJ1-3,TRBV5-5
ASSSEGGSNSPLH,TRBJ1-6,TRBV6-5
ATSRDLGWTEAF,TRBJ1-1,TRBV15
ASSLGGVSGYEQY,TRBJ2-7,TRBV5-6
ASSLGEGGGSPLH,TRBJ1-6,TRBV28
ASSLEAAVQETQY,TRBJ2-5,TRBV11-2
ASSRRTGANTEAF,TRBJ1-1,TRBV11-2
ASSDWTSGTGYTGELF,TRBJ2-2,TRBV2
ASSPPPGSALNEQF,TRBJ2-1,TRBV13
ASSITGTSGDAFNEQF,TRBJ2-1,TRBV19